What follows are 9 T cell receptor beta chains derived from one specimen sequenced in a study of a mutant IDH1 vaccine in newly diagnosed glioma. The time point denotes: week 47, end of study. Every vaccine dose comprised 300 ug of mutant IDH1 20-mer peptide plus topical imiquimod. Some clones are missing from TCRdb's copy, which holds only in-frame ones; the method was immunoSEQ multiplex PCR. The sample records 24,000 or so clones, roughly 84% being singletons. Antigens for these TCRs are unknown. Sequencing used PBMCs, obtained from a glioma patient whose treatment included an IDH1 peptide vaccine. These receptors all come from a man aged 35-49 years with glioma.

This clone was detected a few times. An end of the junction differs from the germline gene, which may be a read error. The CDR3 sequence is CASSLRLNSYEQYF. The CDR3 nucleotides read TGTGCTAGCAGCCTGCGACTGAATTCCTACGAGCAGTACTTC. The chain carries TRBV7-7 and TRBJ2-7; D not certain. Looked up from germline, CDR1 is SSHAT and CDR2 is FNYEAQ (reference sequence). The length of the CDR3 is 14 residues.

This clone has only a few counts. The chain joins TRBV7-2 to TRBJ2-7; 7 bases map to TRBD2. The CDR3 spans 14 residues. CDR1 and CDR2 from the germline V gene are SGHTA and FQGNSA. V was clipped by 1 base and J by 6 bases; unmatched bases: 6. In nucleotides, the CDR3 is TGTGCCAGCAGCTTAGGGGGAGGGCCGTCCGAGCAGTACTTC. It translates to CASSLGGGPSEQYF.

The chain links TRBV18 to TRBJ2-2, with a tentative D call TRBD1 (6 bases). Germline V gene lookup returns CDR1 KGHSH and CDR2 LQKENI. Trimming left V 2 bases short and J 5 bases short, with 12 bases between. The CDR3 consists of 15 residues. The CDR3 region has the DNA TGTGCCAGCTCACCATCACAGGGAATTACCGGGGAGCTGTTTTTT. It is translated as CASSPSQGITGELFF.

Comment on this clone: A read error may account for a junction end that differs from germline. V is TRBV7-7 and J is TRBJ2-7; 9 bases map to TRBD2. The CDR3 runs to 13 residues. Per the germline V gene, CDR1 is SSHAT and CDR2 is FNYEAQ (reference sequence). The CDR3 nucleotides are TGTGCTAGCAGCTTGGCGGGAGGGTACGAGCAGTACTTC. Amino acid sequence: CASSLAGGYEQYF.

This chain joins TRBV27 and TRBJ1-2, with 8 bases identical to TRBD1. In germline, CDR1 is MNHEY, CDR2 SMNVEV (reference sequence). The CDR3 has 14 residues. The V segment lost 8 bases and the J segment 3 bases; nucleotides outside the gene matches: 8. The CDR3 bases are TGTGCCAGCGCGACTCAGGGGGCTGACTATGGCTACACCTTC. Its translation is CASATQGADYGYTF.

This chain connects TRBV6-6 to TRBJ1-6; TRBD1 agrees at 7 bases. V dropped 4 bases and J dropped 10; count of bases not matched to a gene: 7. The germline CDR1 and CDR2 sequences are MNHNY and SVGAGI (reference sequence). The CDR3 runs 14 residues. Written as DNA, the CDR3 is TGTGCCAGCAGTTTTGTTACAGGGGCATCACCCCTCCACTTT. It translates to CASSFVTGASPLHF.

The chain has TRBV5-1 and TRBJ2-7, with D possibly being TRBD1 (7 bases). This CDR3 has 16 residues. The V end lost 4 bases, the J end lost 5 bases, and 22 bases lay between the germline ends. Germline V CDR1 and CDR2: SGHRS, YFSETQ. The CDR3 bases are TGCGCCAGCAGCCTCCAGGGGGGCGGCGGCGGCCACGAGCAGTACTTC. Translation: CASSLQGGGGGHEQYF.

Here the CDR3 reads CASSPPGSRSYEQYF. DNA for the CDR3: TGTGCCAGCAGCCCGCCCGGCTCGCGGTCCTACGAGCAGTACTTC. The rearrangement joins TRBV5-4 to TRBJ2-7; D is uncertain. Germline V gene data show CDR1 as SGHNT and CDR2 as YYREEE (reference sequence). The CDR3 has 15 residues. Trimming stripped 4 bases from V and 1 base from J, with 15 bases between.

The rearrangement uses TRBV7-9 and TRBJ2-3; possibly TRBD1 or TRBD2 for D (6 bases each). V was shortened by 3 bases and J by 4 bases, with 20 bases between the two germline ends. The CDR3 spans 17 residues. The germline CDR1 and CDR2 sequences are SEHNR and FQNEAQ (reference sequence). The chain's CDR3 is CASSFSPKGGSADTQYF. For the CDR3, the DNA is TGTGCCAGCAGCTTTTCACCGAAGGGGGGAAGCGCAGATACGCAGTATTTT.